Described below is a single T cell receptor (beta chain) sequence and its context. It has no known antigen specificity. No quality values exist for individual bases; no much larger clone is one base distant. TCR beta CDR3 regions were amplified from RNA transcripts. The first round of RT-PCR for the TCR CDR3 was performed with the HTBI primer set and the Qiagen OneStep RT-PCR kit. Libraries were constructed in a second round of multiplex PCR, after which size selection and purification were performed. The libraries were sequenced on an Illumina HiSeq2000 using paired-end 100 bp reads. The authors processed their data as follows. Raw data were processed with SOAPnuke, discarding reads with adapters, uncalled bases, mean Phred below 15, or no exact constant-primer or identifier match. High-quality paired reads were merged with COPE v1.2.5, and unique nucleotide sequences were defined as clonotypes. MiTCR v1.1 was used to align the clonotypes against IMGT TRBV, TRBD and TRBJ reference segments. Only V-J combinations with frequency above 0.0001, covering 99% to 99.2% of repertoires, were analysed. A TCS score was defined as the ratio of F50 (clonal expansion) to E x V (chaos), with BLOSUM62-based TCRdist applied between CDR3 peptides within each V-J. Welch's t-statistics and random forest reduced roughly 500 V-J features to roughly 13, which were used in a naive Bayes classifier (R e1071). The public reads were run again by TCRdb, first through fastp at Q25 and then through MiXCR, and only productive beta chains were kept. Records with the same CDR3 protein are collapsed into one entry carrying the most frequent genes and DNA. Clone size and V and J calls follow TCRdb, not the original study. The sample contains about 640,000 distinct CDR3 sequences, 20% to 25% of them found a single time. The ten largest clones add up to around a third of the sample.

The data stem from a study of T cells in Graves' hyperthyroidism and ophthalmopathy (dated by TCRdb to between 2018 and 2021). Regarding the complete study: Peripheral blood samples were taken at initial diagnosis, before any treatment was given. To identify distinguishing TCR V-J signatures, a discovery cohort of some 100 patients was used, comprising 40 to 45 with Graves' ophthalmopathy and 55 to 65 with stable Graves' hyperthyroidism. An independent validation cohort of under 20 hyperthyroidism patients and over 15 patients who later progressed to ophthalmopathy tested prospective prediction of ophthalmopathy. The paper describes TCR Vbeta CDR3 sequencing of 140 or so peripheral blood samples, made up of 43 ophthalmopathy patients, more than 70 hyperthyroidism patients and some 17 progressor patients. For training and testing, the 100 or so patients in the discovery cohort were randomly divided in a 7:3 ratio. Once sampling was done, hyperthyroidism patients were given methimazole at a starting dose of 30 mg daily, whereas ophthalmopathy patients were given high-dose intravenous methylprednisolone. In roughly six Graves' hyperthyroidism patients, the study also compared T-cell repertoires from thyroid tissue with T-cell repertoires from blood.

CDR1 SGHRS and CDR2 YFSETQ were looked up in the germline V gene. V is pared back by 0 bases and J by 4 bases, with 13 bases lying between the germline termini. The CDR3 covers 15 residues, taking in both the cysteine and the phenylalanine. Of all the DNA, just the CDR3 is kept, 45 bases in frame from base 1. Summary of the overall study and its limitations: A model built on a 13 V-J signature distinguished ophthalmopathy from stable hyperthyroidism, reaching 87.88% sensitivity and under 84% specificity in cross-validation and 80%/75% in testing. Sample size was not statistically predetermined, and investigators were not blinded to group allocation. Most expanded thyroid clonotypes (frequency above 0.001) were also detected in blood, suggesting blood repertoires may reflect thyroid immune responses. During validation, the model predicted progression to ophthalmopathy a median of approximately 6 months ahead of onset, with approximately 70% sensitivity and 72% to 80% specificity.

Moderately to severely active disease, a Clinical Activity Score of at least 3, a NOSPECS grade of at least 4, and a duration under 3 months were present in ophthalmopathy patients. Any patient with an uncontrolled infection, another autoimmune disease, pregnancy or lactation was excluded. Diagnoses were established on the basis of clinical symptoms, serum thyroxine and TRAb, thyroid ultrasound, and orbital computed tomography. PBMCs were separated from roughly 9.6 ml of fresh peripheral blood using Ficoll-Paque density gradient centrifugation. Trizol reagent was used to extract total RNA, and RNA quality was then checked on an Agilent 2100 Bioanalyzer.

Recombination connected TRBV5-1 to TRBJ1-2; TRBD1 is perhaps the D gene, given 5 matching bases. Source material: blood. The source is a man younger than 40 with Graves' ophthalmopathy. The CDR3 region: CASSLGDPTVYGYTF. The DNA reads TGCGCCAGCAGCTTGGGGGACCCAACCGTCTATGGCTACACCTTC.